The 21 T cell receptor beta chains given below trace back to one sample, sequenced in a study of blood T cell repertoires in COVID-19. TCRdb keeps only in-frame clones here, not all; method: immunoSEQ multiplex PCR. The data show approximately 110,000 clones, with 80% to 90% seen just once and roughly 32% held by the top ten. The source material was peripheral blood. The receptor source for this set is a woman at least 80 years old with acute or convalescent COVID-19.

The chain uses TRBV10-3 and TRBJ2-2, with 8 bases that match TRBD1. V lost 7 bases and J lost 6; bases outside the gene matches: 10. CDR1 is ENHRY and CDR2 is SYGVKD in the germline V gene. CDR3 size: 15 residues. DNA for the CDR3: TGTGCCATCAAGAACAGGGGGGATGTCGCCGGGGAGCTGTTTTTT. Translation gives CAIKNRGDVAGELFF.

The chain links TRBV7-6 to TRBJ2-5; the match to TRBD1 covers 7 bases. Per germline, CDR1 SGHVS and CDR2 FNYEAQ. This CDR3 spans 15 amino acids. V trimming: 8 bases; J trimming: 4 bases; junction bases outside the gene matches: 13. In DNA, the CDR3 is TGTGCCAGCGAACAGGAACCCGCAGGGGGAGAGACCCAGTACTTC. Protein sequence: CASEQEPAGGETQYF.

The genes are TRBV7-2 and TRBJ1-6, with TRBD1 identical over 7 bases. V shed 4 bases, J shed 7 bases, and the junction held 4 bases outside the gene matches. The germline V gene encodes CDR1 SGHTA and CDR2 FQGNSA. The CDR3 covers 14 residues. In DNA form, the CDR3 reads TGTGCCAGCAGCTCGGGACAGTGGAATTCACCCCTCCACTTT. It translates to CASSSGQWNSPLHF. The full variable domain, with the rest looked up from reference TRBV7-2 and TRBJ1-6, is GAGVSQSPSNKVTEKGKDVELRCDPISGHTALYWYRQSLGQGLEFLIYFQGNSAPDKSGLPSDRFSAERTGGSVSTLTIQRTQQEDSAVYLCASSSGQWNSPLHFGNGTRLTVT.

This clone occurred once. The V gene is TRBV5-4, the J gene TRBJ2-7, with 9 bases matching TRBD2. V was pared by 4 bases and J by 4 bases, with 6 bases of the junction left unmatched. The CDR3 covers 14 residues. The germline V gene encodes CDR1 SGHNT and CDR2 YYREEE (reference sequence). The CDR3 nucleotides are TGTGCCAGCAGCCCGCCTGGACTAGCGTACGAGCAGTACTTC. Encoded protein: CASSPPGLAYEQYF.

The J gene is TRBJ2-1, the V gene TRBV10-1; D is undetermined. Trimming left V 0 bases short and J 12 bases short, with 12 bases between. The germline CDR1 and CDR2 sequences are WNHNN and SYGVQD (reference sequence). The CDR3 is 13 amino acids. CDR3 sequence: CASSESTLRGQFF. The CDR3 DNA reads as TGCGCCAGCAGTGAGTCGACGCTCCGAGGGCAGTTCTTC.

The J gene is TRBJ2-7, the V gene TRBV9; TRBD1 might be the D (5 bases). CDR3 length: 15 residues. Trimming removed 4 bases from V and 3 bases from J, with 17 bases in between. Germline-derived CDR1 and CDR2 are SGDLS and YYNGEE. CDR3 region: CASSPYRVTGYEQYF. The CDR3 DNA reads as TGTGCCAGCAGCCCATACAGAGTTACAGGCTACGAGCAGTACTTC.

The chain joins TRBV7-2 to TRBJ1-5; no definite D call. The CDR3 totals 14 residues. Germline V gene data show CDR1 as SGHTA and CDR2 as FQGNSA. V shed 2 bases and J shed 4 bases, with 9 bases lying between them. The CDR3 is CASSLSAGNQPQHF. CDR3 in DNA: TGTGCCAGCAGCTTAAGCGCGGGGAATCAGCCCCAGCATTTT.

In the case of this clone: Other DNA sequences in this specimen translate into the identical CDR3. This chain links TRBV5-1 with TRBJ1-1, with 7 bases identical to TRBD1. CDR3 length equals 15 residues. CDR1 and CDR2 from the germline V gene are SGHRS and YFSETQ. Germline trimming cut 4 bases from V and 1 base from J; bases unmatched to any gene: 7. The CDR3 DNA follows: TGCGCCAGCAGCCTCTCCGGGACAGCGAACACTGAAGCTTTCTTT. This codes for CASSLSGTANTEAFF.

The V call is TRBV24-1, the J call TRBJ2-3, with D unresolved. Germline V gene data show CDR1 as KGHDR and CDR2 as SFDVKD. Trimming took 1 base from V and 4 from J, leaving 8 bases between them. The CDR3 runs 14 residues. The CDR3, as DNA: TGTGCCACCAGTGATTTTCTAGACCCAGATACGCAGTATTTT. This codes for CATSDFLDPDTQYF.

The chain links TRBV5-1 to TRBJ1-2; D is perhaps TRBD1 (6 bases). Trimming took off 0 bases at V and 3 bases at J, with 9 bases between the two ends. This CDR3 comprises 14 residues. Germline values: CDR1 SGHRS, CDR2 YFSETQ. The CDR3 region is CASSLEGQHYGYTF. CDR3 sequence (DNA): TGCGCCAGCAGCTTGGAGGGACAACACTATGGCTACACCTTC.

This clone came up once. The chain has TRBV14 and TRBJ2-3; 8 nucleotides match TRBD2. There are 16 residues in the CDR3. CDR1 is SGHDN, CDR2 FVKESK, per germline. V was clipped by 7 bases and J by 4 bases; unmatched bases: 13. Here the CDR3 DNA reads TGTGCCAGCAAACCAGTAGGGACTAGATCCCCAGATACGCAGTATTTT. It yields the protein CASKPVGTRSPDTQYF.

In its sample, this clone was seen a few times. The chain combines TRBV5-1 with TRBJ1-6; 7 bases match TRBD1. The junction had 10 bases not matched to a gene; V was cut back by 0 bases and J by 10 bases. CDR3 length: 16 residues. Germline V gene data show CDR1 as SGHRS and CDR2 as YFSETQ. CDR3 bases: TGCGCCAGCAGCTTGGATGGACAGGCGAATAGGTCACCCCTCCACTTT. It specifies CASSLDGQANRSPLHF. Filled out from reference TRBV5-1 and TRBJ1-6, the complete variable domain reads KAGVTQTPRYLIKTRGQQVTLSCSPISGHRSVSWYQQTPGQGLQFLFEYFSETQRNKGNFPGRFSGRQFSNSRSEMNVSTLELGDSALYLCASSLDGQANRSPLHFGNGTRLTVT.

This clone was seen more than once but under ten times. The V and J genes are TRBV5-6 and TRBJ2-7; the match to TRBD1 covers 7 bases. V was pared by 0 bases and J by 4 bases, with 7 bases of the junction left unmatched. There are 15 residues in the CDR3. Germline V lookup: CDR1 SGHDT, CDR2 YYEEEE. In nucleotides, the CDR3 is TGTGCCAGCAGCTTGGGGATGGGACAGAGTTACGAGCAGTACTTC. It translates to CASSLGMGQSYEQYF. The full variable domain, rest sourced from reference TRBV5-6 and TRBJ2-7, is DAGVTQSPTHLIKTRGQQVTLRCSPKSGHDTVSWYQQALGQGPQFIFQYYEEEERQRGNFPDRFSGHQFPNYSSELNVNALLLGDSALYLCASSLGMGQSYEQYFGPGTRLTVT.

The rearrangement links TRBV11-2 to TRBJ2-2; 9 nucleotides line up with TRBD1. This CDR3 spans 17 amino acids. CDR1 and CDR2 (germline): SGHAT, FQNNGV. Trimming took 8 bases from V and 5 from J; bases not matched to a gene: 15. The CDR3 DNA reads TGTGCCAGCGGGGAGGATCGGGGACAGGGTCGGACCGGGGAGCTGTTTTTT. It translates to CASGEDRGQGRTGELFF.

The chain joins TRBV18 to TRBJ2-1, with 8 bases fitting TRBD2. There are 16 residues in the CDR3. V was clipped by 3 bases and J by 5 bases; unmatched bases: 9. Germline V gene data show CDR1 as KGHSH and CDR2 as LQKENI. DNA for the CDR3: TGTGCCAGCTCACCCAACAAGCGGGGGCTGCACAATGAGCAGTTCTTC. Translation gives CASSPNKRGLHNEQFF.

This clone was seen once. The chain carries TRBV5-1 and TRBJ1-1; D may be TRBD1 (5 bases). Germline loops: CDR1 SGHRS, CDR2 YFSETQ. V lost 2 bases and J 0 bases, leaving 8 bases between the germline ends. The CDR3 contains 14 residues. The CDR3 DNA sequence: TGCGCCAGCAGCTTTAGGGGTGTGAACACTGAAGCTTTCTTT. Protein: CASSFRGVNTEAFF.

The rearrangement uses TRBV7-2 and TRBJ2-7; a possible D gene is TRBD1 (5 bases). The CDR3 length is 15 residues. Germline V gives CDR1 SGHTA, CDR2 FQGNSA. The V end was cut by 5 bases, the J end by 0 bases, with 14 bases between. The CDR3 is CASSPHRIPSYEQYF. The CDR3 DNA follows: TGTGCCAGCAGCCCCCACAGGATCCCCTCCTACGAGCAGTACTTC.

This clone has only one observation. The chain has TRBV27 and TRBJ1-2; tentative D call: TRBD1 (5 bases). The V end was cut by 5 bases, the J end by 2 bases, with 21 bases between. Germline lookup yields CDR1 MNHEY and CDR2 SMNVEV (reference sequence). This CDR3 region has 17 residues. CDR3 coding DNA: TGTGCCAGCAGTCCCAGTTTACAGGAGCCAAAGAACTATGGCTACACCTTC. This codes for CASSPSLQEPKNYGYTF.

This clone was counted a few times. The CDR3 DNA follows: TGTGCCAGCAGCTGGGGTCCTAGCCCAACCTTGGAGCAGTACTTC. Its translation is CASSWGPSPTLEQYF. V is TRBV5-4 and J is TRBJ2-7, with D maybe TRBD2 (5 bases). The V gene lost 3 bases and the J gene lost 7 bases, with 20 bases spanning the gap. The CDR3 consists of 15 residues. The germline CDR1 and CDR2 sequences are SGHNT and YYREEE (reference sequence).

This chain joins TRBV2 and TRBJ2-4; 8 bases agree with TRBD2. This CDR3 spans 15 amino acids. With V trimmed by 2 bases and J by 1 base, 1 base remained unmatched. Germline V gives CDR1 SNHLY, CDR2 FYNNEI. The CDR3 reads CASSEIAGAKNIQYF. The CDR3 nucleotides are TGTGCCAGCAGTGAAATAGCGGGGGCCAAAAACATTCAGTACTTC.

The genes are TRBV27 and TRBJ1-1, with a tentative D call TRBD1 (6 bases). Germline V CDR1 and CDR2: MNHEY, SMNVEV (reference sequence). The CDR3 is 14 residues long. V dropped 2 bases and J dropped 5 bases, with 12 bases sitting between them. CDR3 in amino acids: CASSLGGAGTEAFF. For the CDR3, the DNA is TGTGCCAGCAGTTTAGGGGGCGCAGGAACTGAAGCTTTCTTT.